This is a list of T cell receptor beta chains from one sample in a study of blood T cell repertoires in COVID-19. This table comes from immunoSEQ multiplex PCR, and its TCRdb copy is limited to in-frame clones, with some not included. In the table there are roughly 410,000 clones, approximately 90% of which are singletons. The source material was peripheral blood. These receptor sequences come from a woman aged 40 to 49 with COVID-19, enrolled during active disease. Both conserved end residues are part of each CDR3. Each record gives: D gene, J gene, V gene, clone size, CDR3 DNA, CDR3 protein. A D gene is named only where the DNA matches it firmly. Size is stated for part of the rows, as once, few or many counts, or as a class when the clone is expanded.

. | TRBJ1-1 | TRBV11-2 | . | TGTGCCAGCAGCTTAACAGAAAACACTGAAGCTTTCTTT | CASSLTENTEAFF
TRBD1 | TRBJ2-4 | TRBV11-2 | . | TGTGCCAGCAGCTTCGGGACAGGGAAAAACATTCAGTACTTC | CASSFGTGKNIQYF
TRBD2 | TRBJ2-2 | TRBV6-6 | . | TGTGCCAGCAGTCCACTAGCGGGAGGGCCCCCCACCGGGGAGCTGTTTTTT | CASSPLAGGPPTGELFF
TRBD1 | TRBJ2-2 | TRBV27 | . | TGTGCCAGCAGTCTTTATTGGACAGGGGGAGACACCGGGGAGCTGTTTTTT | CASSLYWTGGDTGELFF
. | TRBJ1-6 | TRBV28 | . | TGTGCCAGCATAAGTTGGAGCTCCTATAATTCACCCCTCCACTTT | CASISWSSYNSPLHF
. | TRBJ1-5 | TRBV7-3 | once | TGTGCCAGCAGCCCCGTGTCGGGGCAGCCCCAGCATTTT | CASSPVSGQPQHF
TRBD1 | TRBJ1-1 | TRBV5-1 | . | TGCGCCAGCAGCTTGGGTAGGGACAGGGTTGGCGGTGAAGCTTTCTTT | CASSLGRDRVGGEAFF
TRBD1 | TRBJ2-7 | TRBV3-1/TRBV3-2 | . | TGTGCCAGCAGCCAAGGGGGACAGGGATGGCTAGCGAGGTATTACGAGCAGTACTTC | CASSQGGQGWLARYYEQYF
TRBD1 | TRBJ1-1 | TRBV18 | once | TGTGCCAGCACGGGACAGGGGGCGGACACTGAAGCTTTCTTT | CASTGQGADTEAFF
. | TRBJ2-7 | TRBV5-8 | . | TGTGCCAGCAGCTTTTTGAGGAGATCCTACGAGCAGTACTTC | CASSFLRRSYEQYF
. | TRBJ2-1 | TRBV10-3 | once | TGTGCCATCAGTGGGGGGCAGACAGACAATGAGCAGTTCTTC | CAISGGQTDNEQFF
. | TRBJ1-4 | TRBV6-1 | . | TGTGCCAGCAGTGAAGGTGGGAGGGTAAAACTGTTTTTT | CASSEGGRVKLFF
TRBD2 | TRBJ2-5 | TRBV11-2 | . | TGTGCCAGCAGCTTAGCGGGGGGATCCGTGCAAGAGACCCAGTACTTC | CASSLAGGSVQETQYF
TRBD2 | TRBJ2-7 | TRBV4-3 | . | TGCGCCAGCAGCCAAGAGAGTTTGGCGGGAGGTGGCGAGCAGTACTTC | CASSQESLAGGGEQYF
. | TRBJ1-1 | TRBV4-3 | once | TGCGCCAGCAGCCAATTCCACAGGGCGGAGGCGGCTGAAGCTTTCTTT | CASSQFHRAEAAEAFF
. | TRBJ2-1 | TRBV9 | . | TGTGCCAGCAGCGTAGGGCAGGGGCCCTACAATGAGCAGTTCTTC | CASSVGQGPYNEQFF
. | TRBJ2-7 | TRBV20-1 | . | TGCAGTGCTAAGACAGTATACGAGCAGTACTTC | CSAKTVYEQYF
. | TRBJ1-5 | TRBV28 | . | TGTGCCAGCAGTTTAGCCGGGGTCAATCAGCCCCAGCATTTT | CASSLAGVNQPQHF
. | TRBJ1-2 | TRBV15 | . | TGTGCCGTACCACCTACAAAGGGGTTAAACTATGGCTACACCTTC | CAVPPTKGLNYGYTF
. | TRBJ1-2 | TRBV12-3/TRBV12-4 | . | TGTGCCAGCAGTCTACAGGGCATCTATGGCTACACCTTC | CASSLQGIYGYTF
. | TRBJ1-1 | TRBV12-3/TRBV12-4 | . | TGTGCCAGCAGTTTTTTACAGAACACTGAAGCTTTCTTT | CASSFLQNTEAFF
. | TRBJ1-1 | TRBV6-6 | . | TGTGCCAGCAGTGGGCAGGCCGCGGGGACTGAAGCTTTCTTT | CASSGQAAGTEAFF
. | TRBJ1-6 | TRBV18 | . | TGTGCCAGCTCAGAAGGCGGGGGGGAGCTTTCACCCCTCCACTTT | CASSEGGGELSPLHF
. | TRBJ2-1 | TRBV19 | many | TGTGCCAGTAGTATAAATGGGAGGAGCTCCTACAATGAGCAGTTCTTC | CASSINGRSSYNEQFF
. | TRBJ1-1 | TRBV12-3/TRBV12-4 | . | TGTGCCAGCACCGAACAGGGCCCCACTGAAGCTTTCTTT | CASTEQGPTEAFF
. | TRBJ2-7 | TRBV3-1/TRBV3-2 | once | TGTGCCAGCAGCCCAATTTCGACAGGAGTCTACGAGCAGTACTTC | CASSPISTGVYEQYF
. | TRBJ1-1 | TRBV19 | . | TGTGCCAGTAGCGGAAGGGGGGGTAACACTGAAGCTTTCTTT | CASSGRGGNTEAFF
TRBD2 | TRBJ2-7 | TRBV29-1 | . | TGCAGCGTTGGTCGGGGGCTAGCGGGAGAGGAGCAGTACTTC | CSVGRGLAGEEQYF
TRBD1 | TRBJ2-2 | TRBV6-4 | . | TGTGCCACGAGAGGACAGGGGGCCACCGGGGAGCTGTTTTTT | CATRGQGATGELFF
. | TRBJ2-7 | TRBV6-5 | . | TGTGCCAGCGCCACGGCCGGGACTGTAGCCTACGAGCAGTACTTC | CASATAGTVAYEQYF
. | TRBJ2-1 | TRBV27 | . | TGTGCCAGCAGTTTGACCTTAGCGGAGGGCCCCTGGAGCTCCTACAATGAGCAGTTCTTC | CASSLTLAEGPWSSYNEQFF
. | TRBJ2-3 | TRBV7-2 | few | TGTGCCAGCAGCTTAGTATCCCACAGACCCACAGATACGCAGTATTTT | CASSLVSHRPTDTQYF
. | TRBJ2-1 | TRBV24-1 | . | TGTGCCACCAGTGATCCCCCAAACAATGAGCAGTTCTTC | CATSDPPNNEQFF
. | TRBJ1-1 | TRBV5-8 | . | TGTGCCAGCAGCTTGATGGGCCCGGCCACTGAAGCTTTCTTT | CASSLMGPATEAFF
. | TRBJ1-1 | TRBV6-2/TRBV6-3 | . | TGTGCCAGCAGTTACATCCAGTACACTGAAGCTTTCTTT | CASSYIQYTEAFF
. | TRBJ1-4 | TRBV28 | . | TGTGCCAGCAGCCTCGGAGGTACTAATGAAAAACTGTTTTTT | CASSLGGTNEKLFF
. | TRBJ1-2 | TRBV7-2 | once | TGTGCCAGCAGCTTAGGAATGGGGGAGGGCTCCGGCTACACCTTC | CASSLGMGEGSGYTF
. | TRBJ2-7 | TRBV30 | . | TGTGCCTGGAGTGTACGAGGTATAAGGTCCTACGAGCAGTACTTC | CAWSVRGIRSYEQYF
TRBD1 | TRBJ2-5 | TRBV7-2 | . | TGTGCCAGCAGCCAACGGACAGGGAAGGAGACCCAGTACTTC | CASSQRTGKETQYF
TRBD1 | TRBJ2-3 | TRBV6-2/TRBV6-3 | . | TGTGCCAGCAGTACCGGGACAGGGTTGTCAGATACGCAGTATTTT | CASSTGTGLSDTQYF
. | TRBJ1-5 | TRBV19 | . | TGTGCCAGTAGTATCTGGACAGCCCGAAATCAGCCCCAGCATTTT | CASSIWTARNQPQHF
. | TRBJ2-7 | TRBV11-2 | few | TGTGCCAGCAGCTTAGTTGCAACTTCTCCCTACGAGCAGTACTTC | CASSLVATSPYEQYF
TRBD2 | TRBJ2-5 | TRBV11-2 | . | TGTGCCAGCAGCTTAGTGGGACTAGCGGGGGGGAGACAAGAGACCCAGTACTTC | CASSLVGLAGGRQETQYF
. | TRBJ2-1 | TRBV24-1 | . | TGTGCCACCAGTGCCCCCGGGTCCTACAATGAGCAGTTCTTC | CATSAPGSYNEQFF
. | TRBJ1-1 | TRBV12-3/TRBV12-4 | . | TGTGCCAGCAGTTTATCCATTGAAGCTTTCTTT | CASSLSIEAFF
. | TRBJ1-3 | TRBV5-4 | . | TGTGCCAGCAGCTTGTTGACAGGTGGACTCTCTGGAAACACCATATATTTT | CASSLLTGGLSGNTIYF
. | TRBJ1-5 | TRBV19 | . | TGTGCCAGTAGTATAGATCTTACGGGAAATCAGCCCCAGCATTTT | CASSIDLTGNQPQHF
. | TRBJ1-5 | TRBV2 | . | TGTGCCAGCAGTGTTTCAGACACGAATCAGCCCCAGCATTTT | CASSVSDTNQPQHF
TRBD2 | TRBJ2-3 | TRBV7-9 | . | TGTGCCAGCAGCTTGGGGAGCGGGGGCGCCCGCACAGATACGCAGTATTTT | CASSLGSGGARTDTQYF
TRBD2 | TRBJ2-5 | TRBV7-2 | . | TGTGCCAGCAGCTCGAGGACTAGCGGCCCTGAGACCCAGTACTTC | CASSSRTSGPETQYF
. | TRBJ1-2 | TRBV28 | once | TGTGCCAGCAGTGGACGGGGAAACTATGGCTACACCTTC | CASSGRGNYGYTF
. | TRBJ1-3 | TRBV15 | . | TGTGCCACCAGCAGAGATCTCGTAGCATCTGGAAACACCATATATTTT | CATSRDLVASGNTIYF
TRBD1 | TRBJ2-7 | TRBV7-3 | . | TGTGCCAGCAGCGTAACAGGGGGCCCTGGCTACGAGCAGTACTTC | CASSVTGGPGYEQYF
TRBD1 | TRBJ1-1 | TRBV7-6 | . | TGTGCCAGCAGCTTAGGGACAGGGGGTCCCACTGAAGCTTTCTTT | CASSLGTGGPTEAFF
. | TRBJ2-1 | TRBV7-3 | . | TGTGCCAGCAGCCCCTCGAGAGACATCAATGAGCAGTTCTTC | CASSPSRDINEQFF
. | TRBJ1-2 | TRBV6-5 | once | TGTGCCAGCAGTTACTCTTCGACCGAGGTCGTCTATGGCTACACCTTC | CASSYSSTEVVYGYTF
. | TRBJ1-4 | TRBV5-1 | . | TGCGCCAGCACGAAGGGGGAAGGTGAAAAACTGTTTTTT | CASTKGEGEKLFF
. | TRBJ1-4 | TRBV15 | . | TGTGCCACCAGCAGTCGAGACTCTAGGTTGGTAGAAAAACTGTTTTTT | CATSSRDSRLVEKLFF
. | TRBJ1-5 | TRBV27 | . | TGTGCCAGCAGTCCGGACACGTGGAATCAGCCCCAGCATTTT | CASSPDTWNQPQHF